This TCR beta chain was sequenced in a study of CD8+ T cells in alopecia areata. About the study: C3H/HeJ donors aged about 6-12 months with spontaneous alopecia supplied skin grafted onto roughly 6-11-week-old female C3H/HeJ mice.

The germline V gene encodes CDR1 NSQYPW and CDR2 LRSPGD (reference sequence). The CDR3 is made up of 16 amino acids. This clone has only a few counts. Gene names denote mouse genes. The sequence runs out 4 residues before the end of the CDR3; the remainder is reconstructed from the germline J gene. Extracted from the samples, RNA was reverse transcribed into cDNA to serve as the sequencing template. Repertoires were generated with immunoSEQ multiplex PCR, while TCRdb's copy carries only in-frame clones and drops some. The sample yields around 100,000 clones, without any singletons. This chain joins TRBV1 and TRBJ1-1, with TRBD1 identical over 9 bases. The sequence was collected from a C3H/HeJ mouse with alopecia areata. The strain is characterized by the MHC haplotype H2-k. Input material: lesional skin. This CDR3 reads CTCSADRGTGKTEVFF. The DNA read from the CDR3 is TGCACCTGCAGTGCAGATCGGGGGACAGGGAAGACA. The variable domain in full, with the rest retrieved from reference TRBV1 and TRBJ1-1, is VTLLEQNPRWRLVPRGQAVNLRCILKNSQYPWMSWYQQDLQKQLQWLFTLRSPGDKEVKSLPGADYLATRVTDTELRLQVANMSQGRTLYCTCSADRGTGKTEVFFGKGTRLTVV.